This TCR beta chain emerged from a study of cytomegalovirus exposure and HLA in healthy donors (dated by TCRdb to 2016 to 2017). Describing the broader study: An earlier analysis of 550 to 700 of the donors reported 276 Gb of sequence data and about 100 million unique TCR beta sequences from about 200 million T cells. Four or five DR-DQ haplotypes were handled as single units for association and clustering because linkage in the cohort was strong. A later analysis re-analyzed previously published TCR beta repertoires from several hundred donors and added high-resolution HLA genotyping to study TCR occurrence patterns. Class I and class II HLA loci were covered by the typing at four-digit resolution. Among the roughly 400 genotyped donors, about 85% belonged to the genetic ancestry cluster associated with self-reported Caucasian donors. Among roughly 400 genotyped donors of the cohort, an average of about 240,000 unique TCR beta nucleotide sequences was sequenced per donor, of which 15% to 20% were non-productive. A later genetic analysis used genome-wide SNP genotypes for 398 of the 666 donors, treating that subset as a discovery cohort. Donor age, sex, ethnicity and CMV serostatus were compiled alongside the repertoire data. Every repertoire in the discovery cohort had been generated on one and the same sequencing platform. To decide whether each TCR beta V gene segment behaved as functional or pseudogenic, an earlier analysis of fewer than 750 of the donors relied on high-throughput TCR beta sequencing. The study profiled the T cell repertoires of more than 500 subjects by immunosequencing and related them to cytomegalovirus serostatus. An early release covering roughly 640 HLA-typed donors comprised approximately 300 gigabases of sequencing data and about 90 million unique TCR sequences. Typing coverage varied by locus: roughly 620-640 donors for A, B, C, DRB1 and DQB1; roughly 560 for DQA1; 600 to 610 for DPA1; roughly 450 for DPB1. Rather than using new phenotypic data, the later analysis identified candidate immune exposures from TCR beta sequences and from how often those sequences occurred across donors. The aim of the study was to test whether cataloging public T cell receptors could identify signatures of past pathogen exposure. In addition to the first cohort of about 650 subjects, a separate validation cohort of 120 different subjects was used. To predict cytomegalovirus infection status, the study brought together high-throughput TCR immunosequencing, statistical association of individual TCRs with disease status, and machine learning.

Via the germline V gene, CDR1 is KGHSH and CDR2 LQKENI. Unmatched junction bases come to 10, with V trimmed by 4 bases and J by 5 bases. The CDR3 has 15 amino acids, counting the end cysteine and phenylalanine. Only the CDR3 DNA stays, 45 bases, in frame from base 1. General study outcomes and caveats: In a later analysis, several top co-occurrence clusters were reported to appear linked to parvovirus B19, influenza, CMV and Epstein-Barr virus. In a later genetic analysis, fewer N-insertions in productive TCRs were reported among donors in an Asian-associated ancestry cluster than the approximately 710-donor mean. A later analysis found that most CMV-associated TCR beta chains appeared HLA-restricted, with HLA associations seemingly driven largely by CMV exposure. The study gave a list of about 150 TCR beta chains associated with cytomegalovirus. Because counts were too low, around 17 rarely observed V segments, including chromosome 9 orphons, were left out of the earlier analysis of roughly 600 of the donors. In both the original and validation cohorts, the classifier was reported to diagnose cytomegalovirus status with high specificity and sensitivity. A few of the identified cytomegalovirus-associated TCR beta chains were confirmed in vitro to be specific for cytomegalovirus antigens. The 87-base-pair reads could not distinguish some IMGT-functional V segments, including TRBV6-2 and TRBV6-3, so those segments were excluded. A further reported finding was that TCR beta sequences accurately predicted the HLA-A and HLA-B alleles for most subjects in the first cohort. Compared with equally common non-associated chains, HLA-associated TCR beta chains in a later analysis were more clonally expanded and had lower generation probabilities. The authors suggested that the approach could potentially be extended to other disease states and immunological phenotypes. The presence/absence analyses assumed that sequencing depth was roughly uniform across donors, and that assumption may not be true. An earlier analysis of approximately 530 of the donors showed that most TCR beta V segments appeared in productive rearrangements either about 87% or about 30% of the time, which broadly matched IMGT annotations. A group of highly shared sequence variants was considered likely to be a technical artifact of the sequencing pipeline. V-gene and J-gene trimming of TCR beta chains was associated with a missense DCLRE1C variant in a later genetic analysis, and the association was replicated in an independent cohort. A later analysis associated about 17,000 TCR beta sequences with specific HLA alleles at a false discovery rate of 0.05. HLA typing was unavailable for some donors at each locus, so association tests used only the typed subset. In this cohort, only TCR beta chains were sequenced, and detectable features were limited by the absence of alpha or paired-chain data. When HLA alleles, especially DR and DQ, strongly co-occurred, TCR associations were difficult to assign to individual alleles. Most TCR sequences were seen in very few donors, while some public TCRs were found in many individuals. According to a later analysis, TCR association rates differed among HLA loci, with DRB1 alleles showing the most associated TCRs and HLA-C alleles showing the fewest. The only immune exposure information available for the cohort was CMV serostatus. Linkage disequilibrium might explain the correlated functional status among segregating V segments, but an unknown experimental factor could not be excluded.

The method behind the library was the immunoSEQ multiplex PCR assay. For the multiplex PCR, a mixture combining 60 forward primers for TCR Vbeta segments and 13 reverse primers for TCR Jbeta segments was used. The CDR3 region of rearranged TCR beta genes was amplified from genomic DNA with a multiplex PCR assay. On the Illumina HiSeq System, the amplified TCR beta libraries were sequenced as 87-base-pair reads. As for the original processing: A later analysis tallied around 80 million unique TCR beta chains across the 650 to 750 repertoires, and approximately 12 million of those chains were shared by two or more donors. Raw reads were error-corrected and collapsed into unique sequences with a nearest-neighbor algorithm that merged closely related sequences to remove PCR and sequencing errors. Alignment of CDR3 sequences to IMGT reference sequences was used to assign V, D and J gene segments. Each retained sequence needed at least a six-nucleotide match to both a V gene segment and a J gene segment. Rearrangements were classified as productive when the CDR3 lacked stop codons and remained in frame with V and J, and all other rearrangements were classified as non-productive. CDR3 was defined according to IMGT convention as the region running from the second conserved V-encoded cysteine to the conserved J-encoded phenylalanine. In an earlier analysis of 500 to 650 of the donors, sequences lacking an unambiguous match to a single V gene segment were excluded. In an earlier analysis of around 590 of the donors, a V segment was called functional when productive rearrangements were above 56.7%, and segregating when the standard deviation between donors exceeded 5%. A statistical classification framework was built for diagnosing cytomegalovirus status from the catalog of TCR beta chain sequences. A later analysis assigned V and J genes by comparing TCR nucleotide sequences with IMGT/GENE-DB human TR gene sequences. The TCRdist pipeline was used in a later analysis to assign CDR3 sequences and most-parsimonious VDJ recombination scenarios. In a later analysis, every TCR beta chain was defined by the combination of its CDR3 amino acid sequence and its V-gene family, and reads without a unique V-gene family were dropped. In a later analysis, around 650 highly shared, low-generation-probability nucleotide sequences were removed to address suspected cross-contamination and a sequencing artifact. In a later analysis, a clonal expansion index was calculated for each public chain from normalized within-repertoire ranks of inferred template counts. Generation probabilities in a later analysis came from a VDJ recombination model fitted to out-of-frame rearrangements, and those results were checked against IGoR. A later analysis scored TCR-TCR, TCR-HLA and TCR-CMV co-occurrence with hypergeometric tests, applying a repertoire-size bias correction to TCR pairs. To estimate false discovery rates, a later analysis permuted the HLA or CMV assignments 20 times. In a later analysis, co-occurring TCRs were grouped using DBSCAN, with TCRdist sequence similarity added in when clustering inside HLA-allele-positive subsets. Co-occurrence clustering excluded repertoires with fewer than 30,000 or more than 120,000 public chains, plus five with anomalous nucleotide sharing. TCRdb provides this immuneACCESS table in a form limited to in-frame rearrangements. Some clones are lacking; in checked studies, under half of them reflect an unresolved V gene, and why the rest are absent is not known. The V and J calls and the clone size are those of that table, but D and trimming were determined from the DNA. This sample holds around 190,000 clones; about three quarters were observed only once. Of the sample, approximately 0.99% falls within the top ten clones.

Of note for this clone: Its recognized antigen is unknown. No base-level quality is on record; no much larger clone is a single base apart.

The cohort comprised some 700 healthy bone marrow donors. At the time of sampling, every cohort member was nominally healthy, though immune exposures that went unrecorded were likely present. The donor tested CMV seronegative, placing the donor among the 350 to 400 seronegative members of the cohort. A peripheral blood sample was provided by each donor, and peripheral blood mononuclear cells were used for TCR beta sequencing. The Qiagen DNeasy Blood Extraction Kit was used to extract genomic DNA from the blood cell samples. The chain is assembled from TRBV18 and TRBJ2-5, with 7 bases matching TRBD1. This receptor was taken from a woman aged 40 to 50 in good health and CMV-seronegative. Sequenced sample: PBMCs. CDR3 reads: CASSQVSTGRETQYF. The bases are TGTGCCAGCTCACAAGTTTCGACAGGGCGGGAGACCCAGTACTTC.